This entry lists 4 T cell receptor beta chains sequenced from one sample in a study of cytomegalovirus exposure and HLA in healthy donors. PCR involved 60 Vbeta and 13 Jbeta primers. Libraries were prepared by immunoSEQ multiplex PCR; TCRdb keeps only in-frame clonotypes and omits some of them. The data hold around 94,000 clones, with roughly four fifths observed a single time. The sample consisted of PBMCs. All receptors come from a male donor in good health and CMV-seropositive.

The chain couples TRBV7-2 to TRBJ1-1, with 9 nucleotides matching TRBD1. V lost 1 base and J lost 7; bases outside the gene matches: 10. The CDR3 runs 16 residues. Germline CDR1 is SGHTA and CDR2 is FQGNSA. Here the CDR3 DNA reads TGTGCCAGCAGCTTAGTGGGGACAGGGACTGGGGTTGAAGCTTTCTTT. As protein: CASSLVGTGTGVEAFF.

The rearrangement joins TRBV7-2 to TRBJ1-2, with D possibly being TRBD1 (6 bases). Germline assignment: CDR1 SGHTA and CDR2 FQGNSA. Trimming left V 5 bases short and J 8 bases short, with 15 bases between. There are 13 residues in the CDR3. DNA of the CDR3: TGTGCCAGCAGCCCATCGGCTAGGGGGGGCTACACCTTC. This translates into CASSPSARGGYTF. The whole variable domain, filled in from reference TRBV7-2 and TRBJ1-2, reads GAGVSQSPSNKVTEKGKDVELRCDPISGHTALYWYRQSLGQGLEFLIYFQGNSAPDKSGLPSDRFSAERTGGSVSTLTIQRTQQEDSAVYLCASSPSARGGYTFGSGTRLTVV.

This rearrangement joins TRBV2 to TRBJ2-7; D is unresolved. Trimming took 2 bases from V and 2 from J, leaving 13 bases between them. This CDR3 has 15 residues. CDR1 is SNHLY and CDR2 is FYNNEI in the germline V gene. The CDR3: CASSESWRRPYEQYF. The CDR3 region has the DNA TGTGCCAGCAGTGAAAGTTGGCGGCGGCCCTACGAGCAGTACTTC. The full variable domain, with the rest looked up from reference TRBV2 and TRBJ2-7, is EPEVTQTPSHQVTQMGQEVILRCVPISNHLYFYWYRQILGQKVEFLVSFYNNEISEKSEIFDDQFSVERPDGSNFTLKIRSTKLEDSAMYFCASSESWRRPYEQYFGPGTRLTVT.

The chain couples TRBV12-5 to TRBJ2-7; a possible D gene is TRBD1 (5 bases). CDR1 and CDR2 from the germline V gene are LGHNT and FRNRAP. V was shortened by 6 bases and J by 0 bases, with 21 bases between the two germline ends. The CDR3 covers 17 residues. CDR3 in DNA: TGTGCTAGTGGAAAAAGCAGGGAAGATTTCGGCTCCTACGAGCAGTACTTC. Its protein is CASGKSREDFGSYEQYF.